These 18 T cell receptor beta chains share one sample of origin, sequenced in a study of kidney transplant recipient with SARS-CoV-2 infection. TCRdb fed the reads into MiXCR, producing one record per CDR3 protein. The table has 200,000 to 300,000 distinct CDR3 sequences, under 30% seen once. Sequenced here: a blood sample, sampled at baseline and on roughly day 110 from a kidney transplant recipient. These receptors all come from a male patient in his thirties who had COVID-19 and was a kidney transplant recipient. Some T cells may be transferred from the graft donor.

This clonotype appeared many times. The chain recombines TRBV4-3 with TRBJ2-7; 7 bases are shared with TRBD2. Trimming at V came to 0 bases and at J to 3 bases, leaving 5 bases not matched to a gene. The CDR3 has 15 amino acids. Germline V gives CDR1 LGHNA, CDR2 YSLEER. The CDR3 region has the DNA TGCGCCAGCAGCCAAGATAGGGGAGGGATCTACGAGCAGTACTTC. Its translation: CASSQDRGGIYEQYF.

There are many counts of this clonotype. V and J are TRBV11-1 and TRBJ2-3; D uncertain. This CDR3 is 15 amino acids long. The germline V gene has CDR1 SGHAT and CDR2 FQDESV (reference sequence). The V gene lost 1 base and the J gene lost 0 bases, with 8 bases spanning the gap. The chain's CDR3 is CASSLEGASTDTQYF. The CDR3 DNA sequence: TGTGCCAGCAGCTTAGAGGGCGCTAGCACAGATACGCAGTATTTT. The full variable domain, in which reference TRBV11-1 and TRBJ2-3 provide the parts outside the CDR3, is EAEVAQSPRYKITEKSQAVAFWCDPISGHATLYWYRQILGQGPELLVQFQDESVVDDSQLPKDRFSAERLKGVDSTLKIQPAELGDSAMYLCASSLEGASTDTQYFGPGTRLTVL.

Comments on this clonotype: It may be a read error: a sequence one base away is much more abundant. The CDR3 protein is CASSFDRDPYEQYF. Here the CDR3 DNA reads TGTGCCAGCAGCTTCGACAGGGACCCCTACGAGCAGTACTTC. The J gene is TRBJ2-7, the V gene TRBV7-2; TRBD1 matches at 7 bases. The J segment lost 2 bases and the V segment lost 3 bases, leaving 4 bases of the junction unmatched. The CDR3 extends over 14 amino acids. Germline V CDR1 and CDR2: SGHTA, FQGNSA.

As for this clonotype: A much larger clone lies one base from this, so it may be a read error. J is TRBJ1-2 and V is TRBV5-6; D gene uncertain. Germline V CDR1 and CDR2: SGHDT, YYEEEE. The CDR3 totals 13 residues. CDR3 nucleotides: TGTGCCAGCAGCTCGGGCTCGTATGATGGCTACAACTTC. Its protein product is CASSSGSYDGYNF.

With regard to this clonotype: A much bigger clone sits one base away, suggesting this may be a read error. This CDR3 is CATSDLAQGITRELFF. In nucleotides, the CDR3 is TGTGCCACCAGTGATTTGGCTCAGGGTATCACCAGGGAGCTGTTTTTT. The chain recombines TRBV24-1 with TRBJ2-2, with D possibly TRBD1 on 5 matching bases. Germline-derived CDR1 and CDR2 are KGHDR and SFDVKD. This CDR3 contains 16 residues.

This clonotype has at least ten counts. V is TRBV12-3 or TRBV12-4 and J is TRBJ1-2; no reliable D call. This CDR3 is 17 amino acids long. V was cut by 4 bases and J by 4 bases, with 22 bases left in between. DNA for the CDR3: TGTGCCAGCAGTTGCCATATCACAGCAGGAAAGACCTATGGCTACACCTTC. This gives the protein CASSCHITAGKTYGYTF.

This clonotype came up many times. The chain is built from TRBV20-1 and TRBJ2-2; tentatively, D is TRBD1 or TRBD2 (5 bases each). V gave up 2 bases and J gave up 4 bases, with 11 bases separating them. CDR3 length: 14 residues. Germline assignment: CDR1 DFQATT and CDR2 SNEGSKA (reference sequence). The CDR3: CSARLGVGTGELFF. For the CDR3, the DNA is TGCAGTGCTAGATTGGGGGTGGGCACCGGGGAGCTGTTTTTT.

Ten or more counts support this clonotype. The rearrangement links TRBV2 to TRBJ2-1, with TRBD2 matching 7 bases. CDR1 and CDR2 from the germline V gene are SNHLY and FYNNEI. This CDR3 is 15 amino acids long. The V segment lost 8 bases and the J segment 4 bases; nucleotides outside the gene matches: 11. Here the CDR3 DNA reads TGTGCCAGCGTCCCTCGGGGGGTCGGGTACAATGAGCAGTTCTTC. As protein: CASVPRGVGYNEQFF.

This clonotype was observed many times. This chain uses TRBV28 with TRBJ1-6; D not certain. With 4 bases removed from V and 7 bases from J, the gap between germline ends came to 5 bases. This CDR3 comprises 12 residues. CDR1 and CDR2 (germline): MDHEN, SYDVKM. In DNA, the CDR3 is TGTGCCAGCAGTTCATTCAATTCACCCCTCCACTTT. Protein: CASSSFNSPLHF.

This clonotype was detected ten times or more. The chain employs TRBV28 and TRBJ2-7; 8 nucleotides line up with TRBD1. Trimming at V came to 4 bases and at J to 5 bases, leaving 13 bases not matched to a gene. The germline gives CDR1 MDHEN, CDR2 SYDVKM. This CDR3 is 16 amino acids long. The CDR3, as DNA: TGTGCCAGCAGTTCAGCTGACTGGGACAGGTCAAACGAGCAGTACTTC. It specifies CASSSADWDRSNEQYF.

This clonotype was counted at least ten times. The chain employs TRBV27 and TRBJ1-1; D gene uncertain. Trimming removed 8 bases at V and 0 bases at J, with 19 bases between. Germline assignment: CDR1 MNHEY and CDR2 SMNVEV (reference sequence). CDR3 size: 16 residues. Here the CDR3 reads CASQLRGAGLNTEAFF. CDR3 coding DNA: TGTGCCAGCCAGCTTCGTGGTGCAGGCTTGAACACTGAAGCTTTCTTT.

Regarding this clonotype: This clone may be a read error of a much larger clone one base away. This chain connects TRBV28 to TRBJ2-1; TRBD2 matches 10 bases. The CDR3 is 18 residues long. Germline lookup yields CDR1 MDHEN and CDR2 SYDVKM. The CDR3 region is CASSLRSGRGWSYNEQLF. The CDR3 coding sequence is TGTGCCAGCAGTTTAAGGAGCGGGAGGGGGTGGTCCTACAATGAGCAGCTCTTC.

The chain has TRBV5-6 and TRBJ2-5, with 12 bases matching TRBD2. V gave up 2 bases and J gave up 0 bases; unmatched junction bases: 11. From germline, CDR1 is SGHDT and CDR2 YYEEEE. This CDR3 spans 19 amino acids. The CDR3 region is CASSLLRASGGEYQETQYF. The CDR3 nucleotides are TGTGCCAGCAGCTTACTGAGGGCTAGCGGGGGGGAGTACCAAGAGACCCAGTACTTC.

On this clonotype: It may be a read error: a sequence one base away is much more abundant. V usage is TRBV28 and J usage is TRBJ2-7, with D perhaps TRBD2 (6 bases). The CDR3 sequence is 11 residues long. The V gene's germline CDR1 is MDHEN and CDR2 SYDVKM. Written as DNA, the CDR3 is TGTGCCAGCACAACCGGGACTGTGCAGCACTTC. It yields the protein CASTTGTVQHF.

The table lists this clonotype with many counts. The V gene is TRBV12-3 or TRBV12-4, the J gene TRBJ2-1, with TRBD2 as a possible D gene (5 bases). Trimming cost V 6 bases and J 3 bases, with 9 bases left between them. The CDR3 runs 13 residues. The CDR3 is CASRASSYNEQFF. DNA of the CDR3: TGTGCCAGCAGGGCTAGCAGCTACAATGAGCAGTTCTTC.

This clonotype was detected ten times or more. This chain links TRBV2 with TRBJ1-5, with unresolved D. The ends were cut back, 1 base at V and 6 bases at J, with 10 bases in the middle. The CDR3 spans 14 residues. Per germline, CDR1 SNHLY and CDR2 FYNNEI. CDR3 sequence reads: CASSEVRASQPQHF. The CDR3 coding sequence is TGTGCCAGCAGTGAAGTTCGGGCAAGTCAGCCCCAGCATTTT. Full variable domain (outside the CDR3, taken from reference TRBV2 and TRBJ1-5): EPEVTQTPSHQVTQMGQEVILRCVPISNHLYFYWYRQILGQKVEFLVSFYNNEISEKSEIFDDQFSVERPDGSNFTLKIRSTKLEDSAMYFCASSEVRASQPQHFGDGTRLSIL.

This clonotype was counted at least ten times. The CDR3 coding sequence is TGTGCCAGCAGTTCTACCAGGGGGGAAATGTTTTTT. This translates into CASSSTRGEMFF. V gene TRBV6-5 combines with J gene TRBJ1-4; 7 bases are a match to TRBD1. Germline assignment: CDR1 MNHEY and CDR2 SVGAGI. The length of the CDR3 is 12 residues. Germline trimming cut 4 bases from V and 15 bases from J; bases unmatched to any gene: 8.

Ten or more counts support this clonotype. The chain couples TRBV7-2 to TRBJ1-2, with D hard to call. V lost 2 bases to trimming and J lost 0 bases, with 4 bases between them. CDR1 and CDR2 (germline): SGHTA, FQGNSA. This CDR3 region has 13 residues. The CDR3 DNA follows: TGTGCCAGCAGCTTACCAACTAACTATGGCTACACCTTC. It encodes CASSLPTNYGYTF.